These 32 T cell receptor beta chains share one sample of origin, sequenced in a study of blood T cell repertoires in COVID-19. Assay: immunoSEQ multiplex PCR; the TCRdb copy retains only in-frame clones and omits some. The profile covers some 300,000 clones, with around 86% appearing a single time and about 4.1% taken by the ten largest. The material sequenced was PBMCs or T cells enriched from blood (not recorded which). The source of these receptors is a man under 40 who had recovered from COVID-19.

V usage is TRBV6-9 and J usage is TRBJ2-2; a possible D gene is TRBD1 (7 bases). Trimming took 2 bases from V and 6 from J, leaving 19 bases between them. The CDR3 is 17 amino acids. Germline values: CDR1 MNHGY, CDR2 SVAAGI. CDR3 in DNA: TGTGCCAGCAGTTATCGCGGGGCAGGGGGGATACCCGGGGAGCTGTTTTTT. Translation: CASSYRGAGGIPGELFF.

The V call is TRBV9, the J call TRBJ1-3; D gene unclear. The V end lost 3 bases, the J end lost 2 bases, and 3 bases lay between the germline ends. The CDR3 is 12 residues long. CDR1 and CDR2 from the germline V gene are SGDLS and YYNGEE. CDR3 loop: CASSGPGNTIYF. Here the CDR3 DNA reads TGTGCCAGCAGCGGGCCTGGAAACACCATATATTTT. The full variable domain, in which reference TRBV9 and TRBJ1-3 provide the parts outside the CDR3, is DSGVTQTPKHLITATGQRVTLRCSPRSGDLSVYWYQQSLDQGLQFLIQYYNGEERAKGNILERFSAQQFPDLHSELNLSSLELGDSALYFCASSGPGNTIYFGEGSWLTVV.

The rearrangement joins TRBV11-3 to TRBJ2-5; possibly TRBD1 for D (5 bases). Germline V CDR1 and CDR2: SGHNT, YENEEA. The CDR3 length is 13 residues. V lost 5 bases to trimming and J lost 4 bases, with 11 bases between them. The CDR3 protein is CASSDRQSETQYF. CDR3 DNA sequence: TGTGCCAGCAGCGACCGACAGTCAGAGACCCAGTACTTC.

This clone was recorded only once. The chain is built from TRBV7-9 and TRBJ2-7; possible D gene TRBD1, 5 bases. Between the trimmed V and J ends, which lost 2 bases and 3 bases, there was a span of 14 bases. The V gene's germline CDR1 is SEHNR and CDR2 FQNEAQ (reference sequence). The CDR3 runs 15 residues. CDR3 amino acids: CASSLSGLLIYEQYF. DNA for the CDR3: TGTGCCAGCAGCTTATCAGGGCTCTTGATCTACGAGCAGTACTTC.

The V gene is TRBV4-2, the J gene TRBJ2-5; TRBD2 agrees at 13 bases. In germline, CDR1 is LGHNA, CDR2 YNFKEQ. This CDR3 is built from 18 residues. Trimming removed 3 bases from V and 7 bases from J; junction bases left unmatched: 14. The CDR3 protein is CASSHGTSGDHNRGTQYF. The CDR3 DNA reads TGTGCCAGCAGCCATGGGACTAGCGGGGACCACAACCGGGGGACCCAGTACTTC.

The CDR3 bases are TGTGCCATGCCAGGGCAGGGGGAAAGGGAGCAGTACTTC. Translated, it gives CAMPGQGEREQYF. This chain links TRBV19 with TRBJ2-7; TRBD1 matches at 7 bases. V gave up 10 bases and J gave up 7 bases; unmatched junction bases: 13. Germline CDR1 is LNHDA and CDR2 is SQIVND (reference sequence). The CDR3 covers 13 residues.

The rearrangement links TRBV19 to TRBJ1-2; 8 nucleotides agree with TRBD1. Germline-derived CDR1 and CDR2 are LNHDA and SQIVND (reference sequence). There are 15 residues in the CDR3. V lost 5 bases, J lost 4 bases, and 9 bases stayed unmatched. The CDR3 reads CASSDAGGGFYGYTF. CDR3 nucleotides: TGTGCCAGTAGTGATGCAGGGGGCGGTTTCTATGGCTACACCTTC.

This clone occurred once. The V gene is TRBV29-1, the J gene TRBJ2-5, with a weak D call TRBD2 (6 bases). Between the trimmed V and J ends, which lost 4 bases and 1 base, there was a span of 13 bases. The CDR3 loop spans 14 amino acids. Germline V gene sequence: CDR1 SQVTM, CDR2 ANQGSEA. In DNA form, the CDR3 reads TGCAGCGTTGTTACAGCGGGTAGCCAAGAGACCCAGTACTTC. Protein sequence: CSVVTAGSQETQYF.

This chain joins TRBV2 and TRBJ2-3, with D maybe TRBD2 (6 bases). CDR3 length: 13 amino acids. Trimming pared 10 bases from V and 0 bases from J, leaving 11 bases between. The germline V gene has CDR1 SNHLY and CDR2 FYNNEI. This CDR3 reads CANRRGSTDTQYF. The CDR3 DNA follows: TGTGCCAACCGACGGGGGAGCACAGATACGCAGTATTTT.

The chain couples TRBV27 to TRBJ1-5; maybe TRBD1 (6 bases). Trimming left V 1 base short and J 6 bases short, with 13 bases between. CDR1 MNHEY and CDR2 SMNVEV come from the germline V gene (reference sequence). The CDR3 extends over 15 amino acids. This chain's CDR3 is CASSLLWGGGQPQHF. The CDR3 DNA is TGTGCCAGCAGTTTATTGTGGGGAGGGGGTCAGCCCCAGCATTTT.

The chain has TRBV11-1 and TRBJ1-4; D unresolved. V was trimmed by 4 bases and J by 0 bases, leaving 12 bases between them. Germline V gene lookup returns CDR1 SGHAT and CDR2 FQDESV (reference sequence). The CDR3 covers 16 residues. CDR3 loop: CASSSRGGATNEKLFF. CDR3 bases: TGTGCCAGCAGCTCCCGAGGCGGTGCAACTAATGAAAAACTGTTTTTT. Looking up the rest from reference TRBV11-1 and TRBJ1-4 gives the full variable domain: EAEVAQSPRYKITEKSQAVAFWCDPISGHATLYWYRQILGQGPELLVQFQDESVVDDSQLPKDRFSAERLKGVDSTLKIQPAELGDSAMYLCASSSRGGATNEKLFFGSGTQLSVL.

Concerning this clone itself: Different DNA sequences within this sample yield the same CDR3. The chain recombines TRBV30 with TRBJ2-2; D is ambiguous. This CDR3 is built from 13 residues. Germline CDR1 reads GTSNPN; CDR2 reads SVGIG (reference sequence). Trimming pared 1 base from V and 5 bases from J, leaving 8 bases between. CDR3 amino acids: CAWSGHRTGELFF. The DNA for the CDR3 is TGTGCCTGGAGTGGACATAGGACCGGGGAGCTGTTTTTT.

J is TRBJ2-3 and V is TRBV12-3 or TRBV12-4; no clear D. V was shortened by 3 bases and J by 3 bases, with 7 bases between the two germline ends. The CDR3 runs to 13 residues. CDR3 nucleotides: TGTGCCAGCAGTTTGGCAGAAACAGATACGCAGTATTTT. Translated, it gives CASSLAETDTQYF.

The chain uses TRBV10-2 and TRBJ1-1; D may be TRBD1 (6 bases). Germline V gene sequence: CDR1 WSHSY, CDR2 SAAADI. V lost 6 bases, J lost 4 bases, and 15 bases lay in between. The CDR3 loop spans 14 amino acids. This chain's CDR3 is CASSLKWGPTEAFF. In nucleotides, the CDR3 is TGCGCCAGCAGCCTCAAATGGGGGCCCACTGAAGCTTTCTTT.

This rearrangement joins TRBV11-2 to TRBJ1-3; D gene uncertain. CDR1 and CDR2 (germline): SGHAT, FQNNGV. Between the trimmed V and J ends, which lost 3 bases and 0 bases, there was a span of 6 bases. CDR3 length: 14 amino acids. The CDR3 DNA sequence: TGTGCCAGCAGCTTTCAGGTCTCTGGAAACACCATATATTTT. Translation: CASSFQVSGNTIYF.

This chain uses TRBV4-1 with TRBJ1-4, with 12 bases that match TRBD1. V dropped 3 bases and J dropped 8; count of bases not matched to a gene: 7. This CDR3 spans 16 amino acids. Germline V gene data show CDR1 as MGHRA and CDR2 as YSYEKL. The CDR3 loop is CASSQRPGQGAEKLFF. CDR3 nucleotide sequence: TGCGCCAGCAGCCAGAGACCGGGACAGGGGGCCGAAAAACTGTTTTTT.

The rearrangement joins TRBV11-2 to TRBJ2-2; weak D call: TRBD1 (6 bases). The CDR3 covers 19 residues. Trimming left V 4 bases short and J 0 bases short, with 21 bases between. Germline V gene data show CDR1 as SGHAT and CDR2 as FQNNGV. This chain's CDR3 is CASSSGQPPFLANTGELFF. As DNA, the CDR3 is TGTGCCAGCAGCTCCGGACAGCCCCCCTTTCTCGCGAACACCGGGGAGCTGTTTTTT.

The chain uses TRBV15 and TRBJ1-1; the D is unclear. Germline V gene lookup returns CDR1 LNHNV and CDR2 YYDKDF (reference sequence). The CDR3 loop spans 17 amino acids. V was cut by 0 bases and J by 4 bases, with 18 bases left in between. CDR3 amino acids: CATSRDLITRRATEAFF. The CDR3 nucleotides read TGTGCCACCAGCAGAGATTTAATCACCCGGCGGGCCACTGAAGCTTTCTTT.

This sequence joins TRBV5-1 and TRBJ1-5, with a weak D call TRBD1 (6 bases). V was shortened by 0 bases and J by 0 bases, with 10 bases between the two germline ends. The germline V gene has CDR1 SGHRS and CDR2 YFSETQ. This CDR3 contains 16 residues. The CDR3 loop reads CASSLGGGRSNQPQHF. CDR3 bases: TGCGCCAGCAGCTTGGGCGGGGGGCGTAGCAATCAGCCCCAGCATTTT. The whole variable domain, filled in from reference TRBV5-1 and TRBJ1-5, reads KAGVTQTPRYLIKTRGQQVTLSCSPISGHRSVSWYQQTPGQGLQFLFEYFSETQRNKGNFPGRFSGRQFSNSRSEMNVSTLELGDSALYLCASSLGGGRSNQPQHFGDGTRLSIL.

The chain recombines TRBV21-1 with TRBJ2-7; the table names TRBD2, a call not compared with the DNA. TRBV21-1 is reported as a pseudogene. The CDR3 spans 16 residues. In DNA, the CDR3 is TGTGCCAGCACCACAGAGGGTCGCCCCCTCACCCACGAGCAGTACTTC. It is translated as CASTTEGRPLTHEQYF.

This sequence joins TRBV6-1 and TRBJ2-2, with D possibly matching TRBD2 (6 bases). CDR1 and CDR2 from the germline V gene are MNHNS and SASEGT. V was pared by 4 bases and J by 5 bases, with 17 bases between. The CDR3 runs to 16 residues. The CDR3 DNA follows: TGTGCCAGCAGTGCTCGAATACAGGCGGGGACCGGGGAGCTGTTTTTT. Translating it yields CASSARIQAGTGELFF.

The rearrangement links TRBV7-8 to TRBJ1-2, with a possible D match to TRBD1 (5 bases). This CDR3 has 14 amino acids. The germline CDR1 and CDR2 sequences are SGHVS and FQNEAQ. V lost 2 bases and J lost 6, with 13 bases in between. The CDR3 DNA sequence: TGTGCCAGCAGCTTATCTTCAGGGAGGGATGGCTACACCTTC. It translates to CASSLSSGRDGYTF.

The chain uses TRBV7-2 and TRBJ1-2; TRBD1 matches 10 bases. The germline CDR1 and CDR2 sequences are SGHTA and FQGNSA. The trim removed 1 base at V and 8 bases at J, leaving 7 bases unmatched. This CDR3 is built from 15 residues. The DNA for the CDR3 is TGTGCCAGCAGCTTAGTGAGCGACAGGGGGCGCGGCTACACCTTC. This sequence encodes CASSLVSDRGRGYTF.

V usage is TRBV9 and J usage is TRBJ2-1, with TRBD2 identical over 13 bases. Germline-derived CDR1 and CDR2 are SGDLS and YYNGEE. J was trimmed by 2 bases and V by 0 bases; bases with no gene match: 5. This CDR3 is 18 amino acids long. CDR3 DNA sequence: TGTGCCAGCAGCGTAGAGGGACTAGCGGGGCTGGCCTACAATGAGCAGTTCTTC. The encoded protein is CASSVEGLAGLAYNEQFF.

The chain has TRBV28 and TRBJ1-2, with D hard to call. This CDR3 is built from 13 residues. Germline values: CDR1 MDHEN, CDR2 SYDVKM. Trimming stripped 2 bases from V and 7 bases from J, with 11 bases between. This chain's CDR3 is CASSLTGSGGYTF. Here the CDR3 DNA reads TGTGCCAGCAGTTTAACCGGGAGCGGTGGCTACACCTTC.

The gene calls are TRBV4-1 and TRBJ2-7; 8 bases are a match to TRBD2. V dropped 1 base and J dropped 4; count of bases not matched to a gene: 9. The CDR3 runs 16 residues. Germline CDR1 reads MGHRA; CDR2 reads YSYEKL. CDR3: CASSQGITGGPYEQYF. In DNA form, the CDR3 reads TGCGCCAGCAGCCAAGGGATAACGGGGGGGCCTTACGAGCAGTACTTC.

The V call is TRBV30, the J call TRBJ1-6, with D perhaps TRBD1 (5 bases). V lost 7 bases, J lost 0 bases, and 13 bases lay in between. This CDR3 is built from 15 residues. CDR1 GTSNPN and CDR2 SVGIG come from the germline V gene (reference sequence). CDR3 residues: CAFRDSSSYNSPLHF. Written as DNA, the CDR3 is TGTGCCTTCCGGGACTCGAGCTCCTATAATTCACCCCTCCACTTT.

The rearrangement joins TRBV5-5 to TRBJ2-6; D is perhaps TRBD2 (5 bases). The CDR3 has 15 amino acids. The germline CDR1 and CDR2 sequences are SGHKS and YYEKEE (reference sequence). Trimming stripped 1 base from V and 0 bases from J, with 5 bases between. The CDR3 protein is CASSLSGSGANVLTF. The CDR3 coding sequence is TGTGCCAGCAGCTTGAGCGGCTCTGGGGCCAACGTCCTGACTTTC.

This clone is a singleton in its sample. The chain employs TRBV5-1 and TRBJ1-2, with a tentative D call TRBD1 (6 bases). There are 15 residues in the CDR3. Germline-derived CDR1 and CDR2 are SGHRS and YFSETQ. Trimming pared 0 bases from V and 7 bases from J, leaving 16 bases between. The CDR3 DNA reads TGCGCCAGCAGCTTGGAAGGGGGATCTTCCGGTGGCTACACCTTC. It specifies CASSLEGGSSGGYTF.

In its sample, this clone was seen once. The chain carries TRBV2 and TRBJ1-5; D is possibly TRBD1 (5 bases). The ends were cut back, 7 bases at V and 7 bases at J, with 14 bases in the middle. CDR3 length: 13 residues. The germline V gene has CDR1 SNHLY and CDR2 FYNNEI. The CDR3 DNA is TGTGCCAGCACCGCAGGGTCAGGGCAGCCCCAGCATTTT. It is translated as CASTAGSGQPQHF.

V and J are TRBV6-1 and TRBJ2-7, with D tentatively TRBD2 (6 bases). Trimming removed 3 bases from V and 5 bases from J, with 14 bases in between. This CDR3 contains 14 residues. Germline V lookup: CDR1 MNHNS, CDR2 SASEGT. CDR3 DNA: TGTGCCAGCAGTGACGAACCACTAGCTCACGAGCAGTACTTC. Its protein is CASSDEPLAHEQYF.

The rearrangement uses TRBV29-1 and TRBJ2-3, with D maybe TRBD2 (6 bases). Germline loops: CDR1 SQVTM, CDR2 ANQGSEA. Trimming pared 7 bases from V and 0 bases from J, leaving 11 bases between. This CDR3 contains 13 residues. CDR3 sequence reads: CSASRGSTDTQYF. The CDR3, as DNA: TGCAGCGCATCACGGGGGAGCACAGATACGCAGTATTTT.